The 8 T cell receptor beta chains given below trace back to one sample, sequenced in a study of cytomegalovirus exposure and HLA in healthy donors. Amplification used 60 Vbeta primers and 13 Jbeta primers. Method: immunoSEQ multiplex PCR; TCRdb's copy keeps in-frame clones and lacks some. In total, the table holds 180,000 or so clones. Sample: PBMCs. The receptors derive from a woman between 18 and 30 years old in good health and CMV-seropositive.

The CDR3, as DNA: TGCGCCAGCAGCCAAGATAATAGCGGGAGTGGGATTCGGGACGAGCAGTACTTC. Protein: CASSQDNSGSGIRDEQYF. V usage is TRBV4-1 and J usage is TRBJ2-7; 9 nucleotides align to TRBD2. The V segment lost 0 bases and the J segment 5 bases; nucleotides outside the gene matches: 14. The CDR3 is made up of 18 amino acids. CDR1 MGHRA and CDR2 YSYEKL come from the germline V gene.

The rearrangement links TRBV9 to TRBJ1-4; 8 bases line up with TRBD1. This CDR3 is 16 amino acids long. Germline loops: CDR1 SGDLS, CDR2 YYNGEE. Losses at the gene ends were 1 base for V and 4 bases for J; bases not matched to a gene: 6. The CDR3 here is CASSVMAGGSNEKLFF. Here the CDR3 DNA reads TGTGCCAGCAGCGTAATGGCAGGGGGCAGTAATGAAAAACTGTTTTTT.

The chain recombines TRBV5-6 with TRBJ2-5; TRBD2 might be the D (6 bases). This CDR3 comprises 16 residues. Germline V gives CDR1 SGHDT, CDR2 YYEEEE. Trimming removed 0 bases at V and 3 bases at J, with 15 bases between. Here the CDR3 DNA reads TGTGCCAGCAGCTTGGATGGGGGGAGAAGAAAAGAGACCCAGTACTTC. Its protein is CASSLDGGRRKETQYF.

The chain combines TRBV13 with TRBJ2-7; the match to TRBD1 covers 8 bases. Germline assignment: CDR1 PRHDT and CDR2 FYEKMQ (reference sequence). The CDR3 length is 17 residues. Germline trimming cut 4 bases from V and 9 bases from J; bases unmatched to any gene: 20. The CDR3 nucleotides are TGTGCCAGCAGCTCCACGGACAGGGTGGCAAAGAGGATCGGGCAGTACTTC. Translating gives CASSSTDRVAKRIGQYF.

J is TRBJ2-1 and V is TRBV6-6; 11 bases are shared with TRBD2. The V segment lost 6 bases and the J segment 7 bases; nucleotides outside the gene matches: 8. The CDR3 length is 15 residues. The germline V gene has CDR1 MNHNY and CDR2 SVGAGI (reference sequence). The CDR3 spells CASRRTGTSGNEQFF. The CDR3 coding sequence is TGTGCCAGCAGGCGGACCGGGACTAGCGGAAATGAGCAGTTCTTC.

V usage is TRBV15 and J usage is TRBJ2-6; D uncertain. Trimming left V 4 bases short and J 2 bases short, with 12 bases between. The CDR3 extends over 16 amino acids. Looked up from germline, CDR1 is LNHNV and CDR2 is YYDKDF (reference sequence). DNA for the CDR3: TGTGCCACCAGCATCGAATCCTCGGCTGGGGCCAACGTCCTGACTTTC. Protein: CATSIESSAGANVLTF. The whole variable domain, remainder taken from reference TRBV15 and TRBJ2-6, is DAMVIQNPRYQVTQFGKPVTLSCSQTLNHNVMYWYQQKSSQAPKLLFHYYDKDFNNEADTPDNFQSRRPNTSFCFLDIRSPGLGDTAMYLCATSIESSAGANVLTFGAGSRLTVL.

The CDR3: CASSRLAGGKETQYF. In DNA form, the CDR3 reads TGTGCCAGCAGCCGACTAGCGGGGGGCAAAGAGACCCAGTACTTC. This chain uses TRBV5-4 with TRBJ2-5; 13 positions match TRBD2. The CDR3 is 15 amino acids. V shed 4 bases and J 3 bases; nucleotides not matched to a gene: 3. Looked up from germline, CDR1 is SGHNT and CDR2 is YYREEE (reference sequence).

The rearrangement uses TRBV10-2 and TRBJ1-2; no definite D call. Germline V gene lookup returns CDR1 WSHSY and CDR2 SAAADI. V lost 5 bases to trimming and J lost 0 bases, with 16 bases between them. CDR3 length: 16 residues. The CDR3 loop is CASSRGPSGANYGYTF. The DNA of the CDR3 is TGCGCCAGCAGTCGAGGCCCCAGCGGAGCTAACTATGGCTACACCTTC.